A single sample gave rise to the 26 T cell receptor beta chains below, sequenced in a study of neurological immune-mediated disorders. In TCRdb, the 5' RACE reads were re-called with MiXCR into one record per CDR3 protein. The sample has around 68,000 distinct CDR3 sequences; about 4% are singletons. The sequenced sample was PBMCs. These receptors were obtained from a man aged 45-65 years with multiple sclerosis.

This clonotype was counted at least ten times. This chain's CDR3 is CASSSWTGGPGTEAFF. The CDR3 coding sequence is TGTGCCAGCAGTTCCTGGACGGGGGGCCCGGGCACTGAAGCTTTCTTT. The chain is built from TRBV6-5 and TRBJ1-1; perhaps TRBD1 as D (6 bases). Germline V gene lookup returns CDR1 MNHEY and CDR2 SVGAGI. V lost 4 bases to trimming and J lost 4 bases, with 19 bases between them. This CDR3 has 16 amino acids.

This clonotype was seen repeatedly, ten times or more. This chain joins TRBV7-6 and TRBJ2-3; 8 bases match TRBD2. Per the germline V gene, CDR1 is SGHVS and CDR2 is FNYEAQ. J was trimmed by 6 bases and V by 0 bases; bases with no gene match: 5. The CDR3 loop spans 15 amino acids. CDR3 nucleotides: TGTGCCAGCAGCTTAGCGTCGGGGGGGCCGGATACGCAGTATTTT. Translation: CASSLASGGPDTQYF.

There are many counts of this clonotype. The V call is TRBV9, the J call TRBJ2-7; D gene unclear. Trimming removed 4 bases at V and 0 bases at J, with 2 bases between. The germline V gene has CDR1 SGDLS and CDR2 YYNGEE. The CDR3 is 11 residues long. The DNA of the CDR3 is TGTGCCAGCAGCACCTCCTACGAGCAGTACTTC. Translated: CASSTSYEQYF.

Many counts were recorded for this clonotype. The chain uses TRBV28 and TRBJ1-2; D perhaps matches TRBD1 (6 bases). Trimming cost V 5 bases and J 4 bases, with 14 bases left between them. CDR1 is MDHEN, CDR2 SYDVKM, per germline. The CDR3 loop spans 14 amino acids. As DNA, the CDR3 is TGTGCCAGCAGTCTGGGGGGGCGTTTCTATGGCTACACCTTC. It codes for CASSLGGRFYGYTF.

This clonotype was detected ten times or more. The chain is built from TRBV5-5 and TRBJ1-2; D is uncertain. The CDR3 contains 13 residues. Germline V lookup: CDR1 SGHKS, CDR2 YYEKEE (reference sequence). Trimming took 4 bases from V and 0 from J, leaving 7 bases between them. The CDR3 spells CASSPATNYGYTF. In nucleotides, the CDR3 is TGTGCCAGCAGCCCGGCTACTAACTATGGCTACACCTTC.

Points on this clonotype: A much more abundant neighbour one base away suggests this may be a read error. This chain joins TRBV12-3 or TRBV12-4 and TRBJ1-3, with D unclear. This CDR3 is built from 14 residues. With 3 bases removed from V and 1 base from J, the gap between germline ends came to 7 bases. The CDR3 nucleotides read TGTGCCAGCAGTTTTTACAGATCTGGAAACACCATATATTTT. This sequence encodes CASSFYRSGNTIYF.

This clonotype showed up many times. The gene calls are TRBV18 and TRBJ2-5; tentative D call: TRBD2 (6 bases). The CDR3 extends over 14 amino acids. V lost 4 bases and J 5 bases, leaving 14 bases between the germline ends. From germline, CDR1 is KGHSH and CDR2 LQKENI. In DNA, the CDR3 is TGTGCCAGCTCACTAGTAGGCGGGACTGAGACCCAGTACTTC. This encodes CASSLVGGTETQYF.

This clonotype was observed at least ten times. V is TRBV15 and J is TRBJ2-5; D not certain. Trimming left V 4 bases short and J 5 bases short, with 14 bases between. Germline V lookup: CDR1 LNHNV, CDR2 YYDKDF (reference sequence). CDR3 size: 14 residues. For the CDR3, the DNA is TGTGCCACCAGCAAGCCAGGTTTTGGGGAGACCCAGTACTTC. It is translated as CATSKPGFGETQYF.

This clonotype was seen ten or more times. The rearrangement uses TRBV29-1 and TRBJ2-2; 9 bases align to TRBD1. The J segment lost 4 bases and the V segment lost 7 bases, leaving 7 bases of the junction unmatched. The CDR3 has 14 amino acids. Germline-derived CDR1 and CDR2 are SQVTM and ANQGSEA. DNA for the CDR3: TGCAGCGATCCGGGACAGGGCATCACCGGGGAGCTGTTTTTT. Protein product: CSDPGQGITGELFF.

This clonotype showed up many times. The V and J genes are TRBV20-1 and TRBJ1-3; TRBD1 agrees at 7 bases. V gave up 0 bases and J gave up 0 bases; unmatched junction bases: 8. The CDR3 spans 17 residues. The germline gives CDR1 DFQATT, CDR2 SNEGSKA (reference sequence). CDR3 amino acids: CSARDRTGLSSGNTIYF. The CDR3 DNA follows: TGCAGTGCTAGAGACCGGACAGGTCTTAGCTCTGGAAACACCATATATTTT.

This clonotype was found many times. This chain joins TRBV7-2 and TRBJ2-5; D not resolved. Germline V gene data show CDR1 as SGHTA and CDR2 as FQGNSA. This CDR3 region has 14 residues. V was cut by 5 bases and J by 7 bases, with 17 bases left in between. The CDR3, as DNA: TGTGCCAGCAGCCCCGCCCCGTTAGTTGGGACCCAGTACTTC. As protein: CASSPAPLVGTQYF.

This clonotype was recorded a few times. The rearrangement links TRBV7-8 to TRBJ2-1; 7 bases match TRBD1. Germline V gives CDR1 SGHVS, CDR2 FQNEAQ. This CDR3 spans 14 amino acids. The V gene end was trimmed by 4 bases and the J gene end by 14 bases; junction bases not matched to a gene: 14. The CDR3 region is CASSSQEGGRRKFF. DNA for the CDR3: TGTGCCAGCAGCTCGCAGGAAGGGGGCCGGCGGAAGTTCTTC.

Comments on this clonotype: Given a much more abundant clone one base away, this may be a read error. V and J are TRBV2 and TRBJ2-3; D unclear. This CDR3 region has 14 residues. Germline values: CDR1 SNHLY, CDR2 FYNNEI. Trimming took 4 bases from V and 0 from J, leaving 8 bases between them. The CDR3 here is CASSVTLSTDTQYF. The CDR3 DNA follows: TGTGCCAGCAGTGTGACTTTAAGCACAGATACGCAGTATTTT.

This clonotype showed up many times. Its ends do not fully match the called genes, so a read error is possible. The chain couples TRBV12-3 or TRBV12-4 to TRBJ1-5, with D tentatively TRBD1 (5 bases). The CDR3 totals 14 residues. CDR3 DNA sequence: TGTGCCAGCAGCTCTCGGGACGGCAGGCAGCCCCAGAATTTT. Residues: CASSSRDGRQPQNF.

Ten or more counts support this clonotype. The chain uses TRBV5-1 and TRBJ2-1, with D tentatively TRBD2 (6 bases). The CDR3 totals 13 residues. V was trimmed by 0 bases and J by 10 bases, leaving 11 bases between them. Germline lookup yields CDR1 SGHRS and CDR2 YFSETQ. The CDR3 DNA follows: TGCGCCAGCAGCTTGGTTCGGGGGTACGAGCAGTTCTTC. Amino acid sequence: CASSLVRGYEQFF.

The table lists this clonotype with many counts. The chain combines TRBV12-3 or TRBV12-4 with TRBJ1-5, with TRBD1 identical over 9 bases. This CDR3 has 17 residues. V lost 3 bases and J lost 5; bases outside the gene matches: 11. The CDR3 reads CASSFSGQGQNYQPQHF. CDR3 bases: TGTGCCAGCAGTTTCTCGGGACAGGGCCAGAATTATCAGCCCCAGCATTTT.

This clonotype appeared many times. The rearrangement uses TRBV11-2 and TRBJ2-1; D perhaps matches TRBD2 (6 bases). V gave up 1 base and J gave up 8 bases, with 15 bases separating them. The CDR3 consists of 15 residues. Germline CDR1 SGHAT, CDR2 FQNNGV. The CDR3 nucleotides are TGTGCCAGCAGCTTAGTGGCGGGACCGCGGTATGAGCAGTTCTTC. It is translated as CASSLVAGPRYEQFF.

The chain combines TRBV7-2 with TRBJ2-3; a possible D gene is TRBD2 (6 bases). The CDR3 extends over 15 amino acids. V lost 1 base, J lost 0 bases, and 8 bases lay in between. Germline V CDR1 and CDR2: SGHTA, FQGNSA. In nucleotides, the CDR3 is TGTGCCAGCAGCTTAGTTGGGACTAGCACAGATACGCAGTATTTT. Translated, it gives CASSLVGTSTDTQYF.

This chain links TRBV29-1 with TRBJ1-2; D gene ambiguous. CDR1 is SQVTM and CDR2 is ANQGSEA in the germline V gene. The CDR3 consists of 13 residues. Trimming took 4 bases from V and 4 from J, leaving 13 bases between them. In nucleotides, the CDR3 is TGCAGCGTTGTCTATACGGGAGGCTATGGCTACACCTTC. Encoded protein: CSVVYTGGYGYTF.

This clonotype was counted ten times or more. The rearrangement links TRBV20-1 to TRBJ1-2, with unresolved D. V lost 4 bases and J 7 bases, leaving 19 bases between the germline ends. The CDR3 loop spans 14 amino acids. CDR1 is DFQATT and CDR2 is SNEGSKA in the germline V gene (reference sequence). CDR3 region: CSATYRGSGAGYTF. In nucleotides, the CDR3 is TGCAGTGCTACCTATCGGGGTTCGGGCGCTGGCTACACCTTC.

This clonotype occurred many times. The V and J genes are TRBV20-1 and TRBJ2-7; 8 bases are shared with TRBD1. The V and J ends lost 1 base and 4 bases, in that order; junction bases with no gene match: 9. Per germline, CDR1 DFQATT and CDR2 SNEGSKA (reference sequence). CDR3 size: 15 residues. The CDR3 loop is CSARAGTGAGYEQYF. CDR3 bases: TGCAGTGCTAGAGCCGGGACAGGCGCGGGGTACGAGCAGTACTTC.

This chain connects TRBV7-2 to TRBJ2-7; D assignment may be TRBD1 or TRBD2 (6 bases each). In germline, CDR1 is SGHTA, CDR2 FQGNSA. Between the trimmed V and J ends, which lost 2 bases and 7 bases, there was a span of 21 bases. The CDR3 spans 16 residues. The CDR3 DNA sequence: TGTGCCAGCAGCTTAAGGGGGGCAGGGGTCGACCAAGAGCAGTACTTC. It yields the protein CASSLRGAGVDQEQYF.

This clonotype was recorded a few times. A read error may explain this, as a much larger clone is one base away. The chain carries TRBV2 and TRBJ2-5; D unresolved. V lost 9 bases and J 2 bases, leaving 4 bases between the germline ends. Germline loops: CDR1 SNHLY, CDR2 FYNNEI. There are 10 residues in the CDR3. CDR3 nucleotide sequence: TGTGCCAGAAAACAAGAGACCCAGTACTTC. This sequence encodes CARKQETQYF.

In this sample, this clonotype turned up many times. The V call is TRBV19, the J call TRBJ1-2; no definite D call. Germline CDR1 is LNHDA and CDR2 is SQIVND (reference sequence). The CDR3 runs 12 residues. Trimming removed 5 bases from V and 2 bases from J, with 6 bases in between. Here the CDR3 DNA reads TGTGCCAGTAGTGCAAGAAACTATGGCTACACCTTC. Translated, it gives CASSARNYGYTF.

This clonotype was counted ten times or more. The rearrangement uses TRBV20-1 and TRBJ2-7; 10 bases align to TRBD1. Per the germline V gene, CDR1 is DFQATT and CDR2 is SNEGSKA (reference sequence). V lost 6 bases, J lost 3 bases, and 2 bases stayed unmatched. The CDR3 is made up of 12 amino acids. The CDR3 DNA follows: TGCAGTGCCAGGACAGGGGGCTACGAGCAGTACTTC. It specifies CSARTGGYEQYF.

In its sample, this clonotype was seen many times. This chain joins TRBV7-8 and TRBJ1-1; D is perhaps TRBD1 (6 bases). Trimming cost V 7 bases and J 0 bases, with 15 bases left between them. Germline V gene lookup returns CDR1 SGHVS and CDR2 FQNEAQ. This CDR3 spans 15 amino acids. The DNA of the CDR3 is TGTGCCAGCACTCTACAGGGCGGGATGAACACTGAAGCTTTCTTT. Translated: CASTLQGGMNTEAFF. The whole variable domain, remainder taken from reference TRBV7-8 and TRBJ1-1, is GAGVSQSPRYKVAKRGQDVALRCDPISGHVSLFWYQQALGQGPEFLTYFQNEAQLDKSGLPSDRFFAERPEGSVSTLKIQRTQQEDSAVYLCASTLQGGMNTEAFFGQGTRLTVV.